The clone carrying this T cell receptor beta chain was found a few times. Trimming took 5 bases from V and 0 from J; bases not matched to a gene: 7. CDR1 is SGHTA, CDR2 FQGNSA, per germline. CDR3 length equals 16 residues. From the RT-PCR reads, TCRdb called clonotypes with MiXCR, one entry per CDR3 protein. This sample has about 680,000 distinct CDR3 sequences, with 13% to 15% found just once. The sequencing sample was made of memory CD4+ T cells from blood. This sequence joins TRBV7-2 and TRBJ2-1; 7 nucleotides align to TRBD1. The receptor's source is a female donor in good health, serving as a healthy control. This CDR3 reads CASSVAGTASYNEQFF. The CDR3 DNA reads as TGTGCCAGCAGCGTGGCCGGGACAGCCTCCTACAATGAGCAGTTCTTC.